This T cell receptor (beta chain) was identified in a study of cytomegalovirus exposure and HLA in healthy donors (dated by TCRdb to 2017 to 2019). Notes on the research overall: An earlier analysis of 587 of the donors reported about 300 Gb of sequence data and around 110 million unique TCR beta sequences obtained from around 170 million T cells. Roughly 5 DR-DQ haplotypes were handled as single units for association and clustering because linkage in the cohort was strong. Besides the first cohort of 666 subjects, a separate validation cohort made up of 120 different subjects was used. All discovery cohort repertoires had been generated using a single sequencing platform. Among some 410 genotyped donors of the cohort, an average of around 250,000 unique TCR beta nucleotide sequences was sequenced per donor, of which about 18% were non-productive. The number of donors typed differed by locus, with about 629-630 for A, B, C, DRB1 and DQB1, roughly 520 for DQA1, about 610 for DPA1, and some 470 for DPB1. Donor age, sex, ethnicity and CMV serostatus were collected together with the repertoire data. The study aimed to test whether signatures of past pathogen exposure could be identified by cataloging public T cell receptors. Approximately 330 gigabases of sequencing data and approximately 92 million unique TCR sequences made up an early release that covered approximately 620 HLA-typed donors. An earlier analysis of about 620 of the donors applied high-throughput TCR beta sequencing to assess whether each TCR beta V gene segment acted as functional or pseudogenic. Rather than drawing on any new phenotypic data, the later analysis identified candidate immune exposures from TCR beta sequences and the way those sequences occurred across donors. High-throughput TCR immunosequencing, statistical association of individual TCRs with disease status, and machine learning were combined to predict cytomegalovirus infection status. To study patterns of TCR occurrence, a later analysis re-analyzed previously published TCR beta repertoires from just over 650 donors and added high-resolution HLA genotyping. The study profiled the T cell repertoires of under 700 subjects by immunosequencing and related them to cytomegalovirus serostatus. Genome-wide SNP genotypes for about 60% of the roughly 700 donors were used in a later genetic analysis, which treated that subset as a discovery cohort. HLA typing included class I and class II loci at four-digit resolution. Of the 300 to 400 genotyped donors, 65% to 90% fell in the genetic ancestry cluster associated with self-reported Caucasian donors. General study outcomes and caveats: Several of the top co-occurrence clusters appeared to be linked to parvovirus B19, influenza, CMV and Epstein-Barr virus, according to a later analysis. In an earlier analysis of about 550 of the donors, most TCR beta V segments were observed in productive rearrangements about 87% or about 30% of the time, broadly matching IMGT annotations. In a later analysis, HLA-associated TCR beta chains were found to be more clonally expanded and to have lower generation probabilities than equally common non-associated chains. In vitro tests confirmed that three of the cytomegalovirus-associated TCR beta chains recognize cytomegalovirus antigens. Roughly uniform sequencing depth across donors was assumed in presence/absence analyses, although this assumption may not hold. HLA typing was unavailable for some donors at each locus, so association tests used only the typed subset. Linkage disequilibrium might explain the correlated functional status among segregating V segments, but an unknown experimental factor could not be ruled out. For the cohort, immune exposure information was limited to CMV serostatus. Compared with the roughly 670-donor mean, donors in an Asian-associated ancestry cluster had fewer N-insertions in productive TCRs, according to a later genetic analysis. A further reported finding was that TCR beta sequences accurately predicted the HLA-A and HLA-B alleles for most subjects in the first cohort. The authors suggested that the approach could potentially be generalized to other disease states and immunological phenotypes. The study listed 150 to 200 TCR beta chains as associated with cytomegalovirus. Specific HLA alleles were associated with 15,000 to 20,000 TCR beta sequences at a false discovery rate of 0.05 in a later analysis. The 87-base-pair reads could not distinguish some IMGT-functional V segments, including TRBV6-2 and TRBV6-3, so those segments were excluded. In a later analysis, the rate of TCR association differed among HLA loci, with DRB1 alleles having the most associated TCRs and HLA-C alleles having the fewest. V-gene and J-gene trimming of TCR beta chains was associated with a missense DCLRE1C variant in a later genetic analysis, and the association was replicated in an independent cohort. In both the original and validation cohorts, the classifier was reported to diagnose cytomegalovirus status with high specificity and sensitivity. Most TCR sequences were seen in very few donors, while some public TCRs were found in many individuals. Because counts were too low, seventeen rarely observed V segments, including chromosome 9 orphons, were left out of the earlier analysis of some 600 of the donors. Strong co-occurrence of HLA alleles, especially DR and DQ, made assigning TCR associations to individual alleles difficult. This cohort had only TCR beta chains sequenced, and the lack of alpha or paired-chain data limited which features could be detected. A group of highly shared sequence variants was considered likely to be a technical artifact of the sequencing pipeline. In a later analysis, most CMV-associated TCR beta chains were found to appear HLA-restricted, with HLA associations seemingly driven largely by CMV exposure.

On this clone itself: Its target antigen remains unknown. The record has no base qualities; no much larger clone is one base away.

In total, 500 to 700 healthy bone marrow donors made up the cohort. Cohort members were all nominally healthy when sampled, although unrecorded immune exposures were likely present. The donor tested CMV seronegative and was one of the 352 seronegative cohort members. A peripheral blood sample was provided by each donor, and peripheral blood mononuclear cells were used for TCR beta sequencing. The Qiagen DNeasy Blood Extraction Kit was used to extract genomic DNA from the blood cell samples. Measured from the cysteine to the phenylalanine, the CDR3 is 15 residues long. The only DNA kept is the CDR3, 45 bases in frame from the first base. The germline V gene specifies SGHTS as CDR1 and YDEGEE as CDR2. The junction carries 21 bases between V and J, which are trimmed by 3 bases and 11 bases respectively. The library was produced with the immunoSEQ multiplex PCR assay. The multiplex PCR relied on a mix of 60 forward primers for TCR Vbeta segments and 13 reverse primers for TCR Jbeta segments. The CDR3 region of rearranged TCR beta genes was amplified from genomic DNA with a multiplex PCR assay. The amplified TCR beta libraries were sequenced on the Illumina HiSeq System as 87-base-pair reads. Per the source publication's procedure: In a later analysis, tens of millions of unique TCR beta chains were counted across the roughly 670 repertoires, and around 10 million of these chains were shared by at least two donors. A nearest-neighbor algorithm error-corrected the raw reads and collapsed the reads into unique sequences, merging closely related sequences to remove PCR and sequencing errors. Alignment of CDR3 sequences to IMGT reference sequences was used to assign V, D and J gene segments. For a sequence to be retained, at least a six-nucleotide match to both a V gene segment and a J gene segment was required. Rearrangements were called productive when the CDR3 lacked stop codons and stayed in frame with V and J; all others were non-productive. Following IMGT convention, CDR3 was defined as the stretch from the second conserved V-encoded cysteine to the conserved J-encoded phenylalanine. Sequences without an unambiguous match to a single V gene segment were excluded from the earlier analysis of approximately 560 of the donors. In an earlier analysis of a few hundred of the donors, a V segment was called functional when productive rearrangements were above 56.7%, and segregating when the standard deviation between donors exceeded 5%. To diagnose cytomegalovirus status from the catalog of TCR beta chain sequences, a statistical classification framework was built. In a later analysis, V and J genes were assigned by comparing TCR nucleotide sequences against IMGT/GENE-DB human TR gene sequences. Using the TCRdist pipeline, a later analysis assigned CDR3 sequences along with most-parsimonious VDJ recombination scenarios. In a later analysis, each TCR beta chain was defined by its CDR3 amino acid sequence together with its V-gene family, and reads lacking a unique V-gene family were excluded. As a way to deal with suspected cross-contamination and a sequencing artifact, a later analysis dropped 500 to 700 nucleotide sequences that were highly shared and had low generation probability. In a later analysis, a clonal expansion index was calculated for each public chain from normalized within-repertoire ranks of inferred template counts. In a later analysis, generation probabilities were computed using a VDJ recombination model fitted to out-of-frame rearrangements, and the results were checked against IGoR. In a later analysis, TCR-TCR, TCR-HLA and TCR-CMV co-occurrence was scored with hypergeometric tests, and a repertoire-size bias correction was applied to TCR pairs. In a later analysis, false discovery rates were estimated by permuting HLA or CMV assignments 20 times. In a later analysis, co-occurring TCRs were grouped with DBSCAN, and TCRdist sequence similarity was added when clustering was performed within HLA-allele-positive subsets. For co-occurrence clustering, repertoires with fewer than 30,000 or more than 120,000 public chains were excluded, along with a handful of repertoires with anomalous nucleotide sharing. As stored in TCRdb, this immuneACCESS dataset retains in-frame rearrangements with V and J assigned. A fraction of the clones does not appear; measured against another copy, unresolved V genes explain less than half of the discrepancy, and the remainder lacks a known reason. The V and J calls and clone size are taken from that table; D and trimming were inferred from the DNA. This sample gives around 210,000 clones in total; 79% of them show up just once. Jointly, the top ten make up less than 2% of the sample.

Material for sequencing was PBMCs. The origin of this receptor is a man aged 45-65 years in good health and CMV-seronegative. This chain joins TRBV5-8 to TRBJ1-5; the D gene remains uncertain. The CDR3 reads as follows: CASSSTGRASVAQHF. The DNA sequence reads TGTGCCAGCAGCTCCACCGGGAGGGCTTCGGTGGCCCAGCATTTT. Extended through the reference TRBV5-8 and TRBJ1-5 proteins, this CDR3 yields the full variable domain: EAGVTQSPTHLIKTRGQQATLRCSPISGHTSVYWYQQALGLGLQFLLWYDEGEERNRGNFPPRFSGRQFPNYSSELNVNALELEDSALYLCASSSTGRASVAQHFGDGTRLSIL.